These 2 T cell receptor beta chains came from one sample sequenced in a study of T cell responses to AZD1222 COVID-19 vaccine (dated by TCRdb to the early 2020s). What this sample's time point label stands for: baseline before first vaccination. Library creation used the immunoSEQ multiplex PCR assay. TCRdb stores this immuneACCESS table with in-frame sequences only. Part of the clones is absent; in the studies checked, under half of the shortfall reflects unresolved V genes, and no reason is known for the rest. Within this sample are tens of thousands of clones, with approximately 80% of them counted one time only. Around 20% of the sample is held by the ten biggest clonotypes. The sample in question was peripheral blood, obtained on day 0 of AZD1222 vaccination. The receptors here all came from an adult in good health.

CDR3 in DNA: TGTGCCAGCAGCCCTGAAGGAAACAGGGGATCTGAAGCTTTCTTT. Translation: CASSPEGNRGSEAFF. The rearrangement joins TRBV4-2 to TRBJ1-1; TRBD1 aligns across 7 bases. The CDR3 extends over 15 amino acids. Trimming cost V 4 bases and J 6 bases; bases outside gene matches: 11. Germline CDR1 and CDR2: LGHNA and YNFKEQ.

The genes are TRBV9 and TRBJ1-6; D possibly corresponds to TRBD1 (5 bases). The CDR3 is made up of 18 amino acids. V lost 5 bases to trimming and J lost 2 bases, with 20 bases between them. Per germline, CDR1 SGDLS and CDR2 YYNGEE. The CDR3 sequence is CASRADRGPGPYNSPLHF. The CDR3 DNA reads TGTGCCAGCAGGGCCGACCGGGGCCCGGGACCCTATAATTCACCCCTCCACTTT.